Sequencing of this T cell receptor (beta chain) was carried out in a study of blood T cells in healthy people across ages (dated by TCRdb to the mid-2010s). About the investigation overall: In model experiments, template switching captured about one uniquely barcoded TCR beta cDNA molecule for every two T cells. Using deep sequencing normalized with unique cDNA molecular identifiers, the study measured how TCR beta repertoire diversity changes with age. Four age groups were formed from the donors: young (average roughly 15 years), middle-aged (less than 40), aged (roughly 59) and long-lived (roughly 88). To avoid experimental bias, donors of different ages were randomly spread across the sequencing lanes. Two additional independent replicas of 1 million unique cDNA reads from the same blood draw were analyzed for two donors (one aged 18 to 30 and one aged 80 or older). What the work shows at the level of the full study, not this receptor alone: Observed TCR beta diversity per million T cells fell roughly linearly with age, and a significant reduction was already apparent by age around 36. Compared with the aged group, more naive CD4+ T cells, fewer expanded clones and increased TCR diversity were shown by the long-lived group, suggesting age selection. Estimates of total diversity based on one million sequenced T cells were regarded as lower bounds and as underestimates. The CMV infection status of donors was not known, potentially confounding age-related changes in expanded clonotypes. The percentage of naive T cells measured by flow cytometry correlated strongly with observed TCR beta diversity. Bulk unsorted PBMC profiling prevented conclusive comparison of naive and antigen-experienced compartments.

The roughly 42 donors, aged about 6 to 95 years, were systemically healthy Caucasian individuals from Russia. Each donor gave roughly 9.5 milliliters of peripheral blood, collected into EDTA-treated Vacutainer tubes. Ficoll-Paque density-gradient centrifugation was used to isolate PBMCs, with at least 6.5 million per sample. Trizol reagent was used to extract total RNA from PBMCs, with at least 6 micrograms per sample. For every donor, an aliquot of PBMCs went through flow cytometry to measure the percentages of naive CD45RAhigh/CD27high T cells. The method was 5' RACE. Instrument on record: Illumina HiSeq 2500. The second PCR ran for roughly 7 to 12 cycles and used a J-beta primer mix along with a sample-barcoded 5' primer. Each TCR beta cDNA molecule received a unique molecular identifier from a template-switch 5' adaptor carrying 12 random nucleotides. Each sample yielded at least 2.5 million CDR3-containing paired-end reads. First-strand cDNA synthesis was performed from all RNA using the Mint cDNA synthesis kit, with priming by a TRBC-specific oligonucleotide. All cDNA was treated with uracil-DNA glycosylase and then went through a first 18-cycle PCR with the universal primers M1SS and BC2_uni_R. On the authors' methods: Each sample was normalized by randomly selecting 1 million high-quality reads, each carrying a distinct molecular identifier. Instead of being binned into consensus sequences, reads that shared molecular identifiers were thrown out. CDR3 identification, clonotype clustering and error correction used MiTCR with a Q25 quality threshold and the strictest error-elimination algorithm. A nonparametric unseen species model with Euler transformation was used to estimate a lower bound on total TCR beta diversity. The raw public reads went through TCRdb reprocessing: fastp at Q25, MiXCR clone calling, in-frame beta chains kept. When rows share a CDR3 protein, they turn into one entry using the most common DNA and genes. The V and J calls follow TCRdb's processing rather than the paper's. This sample comprises 910,000 or so distinct CDR3 sequences, roughly 51% of them detected only once. Around 21% of the sample rests with the top ten.

V and J are trimmed by 5 bases and 10 bases, and the gene matches miss 10 bases of the junction. Counted from cysteine to phenylalanine, this CDR3 has 14 amino acids. Only CDR3 DNA remains: 42 bases, in frame from the first base. From the germline V gene (reference sequence), CDR1 is DFQATT and CDR2 is SNEGSKA. In the case of this clonotype: The clone's antigen remains unknown. No base qualities exist here, and no much larger clone lies one base off it.

Sequencing used blood. The receptor comes from a woman in her sixties or seventies in good health. The chain employs TRBV20-1 and TRBJ2-1, and TRBD2 matches 11 of the central bases. This receptor has the CDR3 CSASTSGRLHEQFF. The bases read TGCAGTGCTTCAACTAGCGGGAGACTCCACGAGCAGTTCTTC.